This TCR beta chain was sequenced in a study of blood T cell repertoires in COVID-19 (TCRdb year 2020). About the study as a whole: Samples from collaborators originated in the United States, Italy and Spain and spanned both the acute and convalescent phases of COVID-19. The prospective study material was composed of cDNA or gDNA derived from T cells, B-cell-depleted T cells, or PBMCs. HLA class I and class II types, where available, came from metadata supplied by the sample provider rather than from assay-based typing. Deeply sampled blood TCRbeta repertoires from subjects exposed to, actively infected with, or recovered from COVID-19 were included in the dataset. The samples were drawn from the first 160 participants of the ongoing ImmuneRACE study and from some 1,300 subjects provided by 6 global collaborators. The repertoires were released in a freely available public database meant as a resource for research on the immune response to SARS-CoV-2. A de-identified subject ID, COVID-19 status, age in years and sex were almost always included in the sample metadata. Findings and caveats that apply to the study as a whole: The amount of clinical and demographic metadata varied by source and participant and was provided uncurated.

With respect to this clone: What antigen it recognizes has not been identified. No base quality information exists; no much larger clone differs at one position. The same CDR3 arises from other DNA sequences in this sample as well.

TCRbeta CDR3 regions were amplified from genomic DNA using the immunoSEQ Assay, a bias-controlled multiplex PCR. Processing in the source paper ran as follows. Within the assay, amplification of reference gene primers was used to estimate how many nucleated cells each sample contained. Sequence reads were collapsed and filtered to measure the absolute abundance of every unique TCRbeta CDR3 rearrangement. For each sample, productive Simpson clonality was calculated as the square root of Simpson's diversity index over productive rearrangements. TCRdb retrieved this table from immuneACCESS and kept in-frame rearrangements only. Not all clones are present; in checked studies, unresolved V genes account for under half, and no reason is known for the remainder. V and J calls and clone size are as listed in that table; D and trimming were resolved from the DNA. The sample table contains under 200,000 clones; only one count was recorded for approximately 85% of them. The top ten hold around 4.9% of the sample.

Collaborating institutions collected whole blood in K2EDTA tubes following their own protocols. For TCRbeta analysis, collaborator samples were shipped as frozen whole blood, as isolated PBMCs, or as DNA extracted from either sample type. The CDR3 spans 15 residues, from the cysteine through the phenylalanine. The entry retains the CDR3 DNA only, 45 bases that are in frame from base 1. Looking up the germline V gene (reference sequence) yields CDR1 SEHNR and CDR2 FQNEAQ. The junction shows trimming of 3 bases on V and 2 bases on J, and the gene matches do not reach 4 bases of it. The receptor was derived from a woman aged 80 or over with acute or convalescent COVID-19. The rearranged segments are TRBV7-9 and TRBJ1-5; 7 bases in between match TRBD1. Material for sequencing was peripheral blood. The DNA sequence is given as TGTGCCAGCAGCTTGGAGGGGGCAGGCAATCAGCCCCAGCATTTT. This encodes CASSLEGAGNQPQHF.